The clone carrying this T cell receptor (beta chain) was counted between two and nine times. Antigen specificity is unknown. Libraries for TCR beta were made by quantitative 5'-RACE with molecular barcodes. TCRdb ran MiXCR on the 5' RACE reads and lists one entry per CDR3 protein. The sample includes around 770,000 distinct CDR3 sequences, around 11% of them seen just once. This record comes from a study of CD8 T cells in ankylosing spondylitis. Study outcomes and limitations: About 8 highly homologous variants made up a TCR beta motif, and this motif appeared characteristic of ankylosing spondylitis blood. Disease-linked clones were reportedly significantly enriched in matched ankylosing spondylitis synovial fluid. Relatively rare in peripheral blood, disease-linked clones were also CD8+. Some motif variants were previously reported in reactive arthritis synovial fluid and blood.

The receptor was derived from a male donor with ankylosing spondylitis. Sequencing was carried out using blood, either unsorted or a sorted T cell fraction (not recorded which).

CDR3 sequence: CSARVHSPSSYNEQFF. Written as DNA, the CDR3 is TGCAGTGCTAGAGTCCACAGTCCAAGCTCCTACAATGAGCAGTTCTTC. The gene calls are TRBV20-1 and TRBJ2-1; D ambiguous. This CDR3 comprises 16 residues. Germline assignment: CDR1 DFQATT and CDR2 SNEGSKA (reference sequence). The V and J ends lost 1 base and 0 bases respectively, with 13 bases between them.